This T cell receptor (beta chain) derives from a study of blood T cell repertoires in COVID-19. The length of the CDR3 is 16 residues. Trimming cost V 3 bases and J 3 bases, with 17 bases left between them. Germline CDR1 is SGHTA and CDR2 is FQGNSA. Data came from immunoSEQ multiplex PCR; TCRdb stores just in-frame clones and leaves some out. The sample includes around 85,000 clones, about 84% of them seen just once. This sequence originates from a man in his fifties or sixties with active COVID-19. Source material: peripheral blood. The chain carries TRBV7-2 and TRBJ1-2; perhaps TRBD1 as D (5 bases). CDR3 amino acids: CASSLGGKGWDYGYTF. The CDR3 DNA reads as TGTGCCAGCAGCTTGGGGGGGAAGGGCTGGGACTATGGCTACACCTTC.